This is a list of T cell receptor beta chains from one sample in a study of shared clonotypes between healthy human individuals. The data were produced by immunoSEQ multiplex PCR, yet TCRdb's version contains in-frame clones alone and is incomplete. The data show roughly 1,000,000 clones, 78% seen once. The sequenced material came from memory CD4+ T cells from PBMCs. The receptor set was obtained from a man younger than 35 in good health. Some clones in this sample may be carry-over from other donors' samples. The CDR3 runs from the conserved cysteine through the conserved F or W. The D gene is left open where the match is weak. Clone size is shown for a subset of rows, as once, few, many or a class of expanded clone.

>17|TRBV25-1|TRBJ1-2|.|.
TGTGCCAGCAGTGAATATGGTCTGGACCGGAAGGGCTATGGCTACACCTTC
CASSEYGLDRKGYGYTF
>16|TRBV27|TRBJ1-5|once|.
TGTGCCAGCAGTCCAACGTTTGTTGGGGGGATGCTGCCCCAGCATTTT
CASSPTFVGGMLPQHF
>15|TRBV5-1|TRBJ1-2|once|.
TGCGCCAGCAGCTCAGGGACAACTTACCTCTATGGCTACACCTTC
CASSSGTTYLYGYTF
>16|TRBV5-6|TRBJ2-1|.|TRBD2
TGTGCCAGCAGCTTAAGGGGCGGGAGGTTATACAATGAGCAGTTCTTC
CASSLRGGRLYNEQFF
>12|TRBV7-3|TRBJ2-1|.|.
TGTGCCAGCAGCATCGACATACATGAGCAGTTCTTC
CASSIDIHEQFF
>17|TRBV9|TRBJ2-1|.|TRBD2
TGTGCCAGCAGCGAGGGGACTAGCGGGAGCTCCTACAATGAGCAGTTCTTC
CASSEGTSGSSYNEQFF
>13|TRBV29-1|TRBJ1-1|few|.
TGCAGCGTTGTGAAACCCCTGAACACTGAAGCTTTCTTT
CSVVKPLNTEAFF
>19|TRBV28|TRBJ2-6|.|TRBD1
TGTGCCAGCAGGGGAGACAGGGGTCGGCCTTTCTCTGGGGCCAACGTCCTGACTTTC
CASRGDRGRPFSGANVLTF
>16|TRBV5-1|TRBJ1-2|.|TRBD1
TGCGCCAGCAGCTTGGAACCGGGACAGGGGGAAGTTGGCTACACCTTC
CASSLEPGQGEVGYTF
>19|TRBV5-1|TRBJ2-2|once|TRBD2
TGCGCCAGCAGCTTGGCCCCTCTAGCGGGAGCCGCGAACACCGGGGAGCTGTTTTTT
CASSLAPLAGAANTGELFF
>14|TRBV5-1|TRBJ2-3|.|.
TGCGCCACACGTCGGGGGCCTGGGGCAGATACGCAGTATTTT
CATRRGPGADTQYF
>14|TRBV5-5|TRBJ1-5|.|.
TGTGCCAGCAGCTTAGAGGGTGGGATCGAGCCCCAGCATTTT
CASSLEGGIEPQHF
>15|TRBV5-4|TRBJ1-2|.|.
TGTGCCAGCAGCACCTCCGGCCGGGGAAACTATGGCTACACCTTC
CASSTSGRGNYGYTF
>13|TRBV28|TRBJ1-4|.|.
TGTGCCGCCCAGCCCTATAGCCGTGAAAAACTGTTTTTT
CAAQPYSREKLFF
>14|TRBV7-2|TRBJ2-1|.|TRBD2
TGTGCCAGCAGCTTCGCGGGAGTAGGAAATGAGCAGTTCTTC
CASSFAGVGNEQFF
>16|TRBV11-2|TRBJ2-1|many|.
TGTGCCAGCAGTCTAGGGGGGGAGGCAATCTACAATGAGCAGTTCTTC
CASSLGGEAIYNEQFF
>13|TRBV29-1|TRBJ2-7|.|.
TGCAGCGCCGCCGGGGGGCTCTCCTACGAGCAGTACTTC
CSAAGGLSYEQYF
>11|TRBV6-1|TRBJ1-5|.|.
TGTGCCAGCAGTGATTTTAGTCCCCAGCATTTT
CASSDFSPQHF
>14|TRBV6-5|TRBJ2-5|.|TRBD1
TGTGCCAGTACCAAAAGGACAGGACAAGAGACCCAGTACTTC
CASTKRTGQETQYF
>14|TRBV7-3|TRBJ1-1|.|.
TGTGCCAGCAGCCCAGCATCCCCGAACACTGAAGCTTTCTTT
CASSPASPNTEAFF
>16|TRBV5-6|TRBJ2-1|once|TRBD2
TGTGCCAGCAGCCGGACCGGGACTAGCGGTTACAATGAGCAGTTCTTC
CASSRTGTSGYNEQFF
>15|TRBV5-1|TRBJ2-3|.|.
TGCGCCAGCAGCTTGGGCCCCCGTGGGGCAGATACGCAGTATTTT
CASSLGPRGADTQYF
>15|TRBV6-5|TRBJ2-3|few|TRBD1
TGTGCCAGCAGATCGGGACAGCAGATCACAGATACGCAGTATTTT
CASRSGQQITDTQYF
>15|TRBV2|TRBJ2-7|.|.
TGTGCCAGCAGGGTCGCCGGGACTCCCCGTGCGGAGCAGTACTTC
CASRVAGTPRAEQYF
>15|TRBV28|TRBJ1-2|.|.
TGTGCCAGCAGTTTCTCCGCAGCGGGACGCGGTGGCTACACCTTC
CASSFSAAGRGGYTF
>13|TRBV28|TRBJ2-5|.|TRBD1
TGTGCCAGCAAAACAGGGGCCCAAGAGACCCAGTACTTC
CASKTGAQETQYF
>14|TRBV2|TRBJ1-1|.|.
TGTGCCAGCGACACCGGGGTTGTGAACACTGAAGCTTTCTTT
CASDTGVVNTEAFF
>13|TRBV7-6|TRBJ2-7|.|TRBD1
TGTGCCAGCAGCCCGAGGACAGGGGACGAGCAGTACTTC
CASSPRTGDEQYF
>14|TRBV2|TRBJ2-3|.|.
TGTGCCAGCATGTACGGGGGTAATGTAGGTACGCAGTATTTT
CASMYGGNVGTQYF
>16|TRBV2|TRBJ2-1|.|TRBD2
TGTGCCAGCAGTGGCCGACTAGCGGGAGGGCCTCATGAGCAGTTCTTC
CASSGRLAGGPHEQFF
>17|TRBV13|TRBJ2-2|.|TRBD2
TGTGCCAGCAGCTCCTCTAGCGGGAGAAGCTACGCCGGGGAGCTGTTTTTT
CASSSSSGRSYAGELFF
>16|TRBV5-6|TRBJ2-2|.|TRBD2
TGCGCCAGCAGCTTGGGACTAGCGGCCAACACCGGGGAGCTGTTTTTT
CASSLGLAANTGELFF
>14|TRBV4-3|TRBJ1-1|.|.
TGCGCCAGCAGCCAAGACTATACGGGACACGGATTAAAATTT
CASSQDYTGHGLKF
>14|TRBV25-1|TRBJ2-7|.|.
TGTGCCAGCAGTGAGCCCGGACGGCCCTACGAGCAGTACTTC
CASSEPGRPYEQYF
>12|TRBV30|TRBJ2-7|.|.
TGTGCCTGGAGTCAGGGGCTGAGAGAGCAGTACTTC
CAWSQGLREQYF
>15|TRBV7-3|TRBJ2-3|.|.
TGTGCCAGCAGCTTAGGCGGGGGGACAGGAGATACGCAGTATTTT
CASSLGGGTGDTQYF
>13|TRBV5-1|TRBJ1-1|.|.
TGCGCCAGCAGCTTGGGGCCCGGCGGTGAAGCTTTCTTT
CASSLGPGGEAFF
>13|TRBV30|TRBJ1-1|many|.
TGTGCCTGGAGTGTGGAATGGGGGACTGAAGCTTTCTTT
CAWSVEWGTEAFF
>13|TRBV7-3|TRBJ2-5|.|.
TGTGCCAGCAGCTTGGGAGCGGAAGGGGCCCAGTACTTC
CASSLGAEGAQYF
>15|TRBV7-2|TRBJ2-1|.|.
TGTGCCAGCAGCCCCGCGCGGGGACTCACTTCCGAGCAGTTCTTC
CASSPARGLTSEQFF
>15|TRBV7-3|TRBJ2-1|.|TRBD2
TGTGCCAGCAGCTTAACACTAGCGAACTACAATGAGCAGTTCTTC
CASSLTLANYNEQFF
>16|TRBV9|TRBJ1-1|few|.
TGTGCCAGCAGCGAGAGGGAGGACTTAATGAACACTGAAGCTTTCTTT
CASSEREDLMNTEAFF
>15|TRBV5-4|TRBJ2-5|.|.
TGTGCCAGCAGCTTAGGTGGGATCGGCCGAGAGACCCAGTACTTC
CASSLGGIGRETQYF
>14|TRBV7-2|TRBJ2-7|once|.
TGTGCCAGCAGCTTTAGCGGAGACTCCTACGAGCAGTACTTC
CASSFSGDSYEQYF
>15|TRBV30|TRBJ2-1|once|TRBD2
TGTGCCTGGAGTGTACGGGGGACTAGATACAATGAGCAGTTCTTC
CAWSVRGTRYNEQFF
>12|TRBV7-3|TRBJ2-2|.|.
TGTGCCAGCAGCTTAATGGGCGGGGAGCTGTTTTTT
CASSLMGGELFF
>15|TRBV28|TRBJ2-1|.|.
TGTGCCAGCAGTTTCGGCCGGAGCTCCTACAATGAGCAGTTCTTC
CASSFGRSSYNEQFF
>12|TRBV18|TRBJ2-5|.|.
TGTGCCAGCTCACCACAGCTGGAGACCCAGTACTTC
CASSPQLETQYF
>15|TRBV5-4|TRBJ2-5|.|TRBD2
TGTGCCAGCAGTACGGGACTAGCGGGAGTTTGGACCCAGTACTTC
CASSTGLAGVWTQYF
>16|TRBV29-1|TRBJ1-1|.|.
TGCAGCGTTGAAGATCGGGCACTCCATGGGGACACTGAAGCTTTCTTT
CSVEDRALHGDTEAFF
>14|TRBV5-1|TRBJ2-1|.|.
TGCGCCAGCAGCTTCTCAGGGGATTCTGGGGAGCAGTTCTTC
CASSFSGDSGEQFF
>15|TRBV7-9|TRBJ2-1|.|TRBD2
TGTGCCAGCAGCTTATCTAGCGGGAGTGCCAATGAGCAGTTCTTC
CASSLSSGSANEQFF
>13|TRBV29-1|TRBJ2-5|.|TRBD2
TGCAGCGTGGGGCTAGCGGGAGGCGAGACCCAGTACTTC
CSVGLAGGETQYF